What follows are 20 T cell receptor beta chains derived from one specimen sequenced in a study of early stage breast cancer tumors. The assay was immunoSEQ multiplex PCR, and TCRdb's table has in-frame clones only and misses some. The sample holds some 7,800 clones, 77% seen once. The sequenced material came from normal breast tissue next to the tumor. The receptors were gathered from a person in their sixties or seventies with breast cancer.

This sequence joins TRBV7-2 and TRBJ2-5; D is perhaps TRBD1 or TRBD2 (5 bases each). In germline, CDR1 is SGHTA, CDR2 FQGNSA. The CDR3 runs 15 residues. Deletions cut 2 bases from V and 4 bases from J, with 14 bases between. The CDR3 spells CASSLTGTRPETQYF. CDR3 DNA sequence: TGTGCCAGCAGCTTAACCGGGACCAGACCAGAGACCCAGTACTTC.

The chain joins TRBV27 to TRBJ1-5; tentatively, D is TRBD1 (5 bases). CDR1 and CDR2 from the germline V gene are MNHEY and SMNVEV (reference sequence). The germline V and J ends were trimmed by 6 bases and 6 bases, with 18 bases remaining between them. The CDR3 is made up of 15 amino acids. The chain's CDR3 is CASSLIPGIGQPQHF. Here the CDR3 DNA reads TGTGCCAGCAGCCTTATCCCAGGGATCGGTCAGCCCCAGCATTTT.

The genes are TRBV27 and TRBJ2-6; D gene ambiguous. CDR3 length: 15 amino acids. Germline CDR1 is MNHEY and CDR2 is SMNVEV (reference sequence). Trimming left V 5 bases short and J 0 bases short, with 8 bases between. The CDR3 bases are TGTGCCAGCAGTACCAGATTCTCTGGGGCCAACGTCCTGACTTTC. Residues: CASSTRFSGANVLTF.

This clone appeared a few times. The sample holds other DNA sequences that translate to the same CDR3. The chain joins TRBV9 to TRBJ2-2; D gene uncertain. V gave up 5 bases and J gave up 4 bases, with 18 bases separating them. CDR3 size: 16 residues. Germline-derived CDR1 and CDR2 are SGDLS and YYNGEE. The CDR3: CASRRSLGSGTGELFF. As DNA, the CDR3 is TGTGCCAGCAGGAGGAGTCTAGGATCGGGCACCGGGGAGCTGTTTTTT.

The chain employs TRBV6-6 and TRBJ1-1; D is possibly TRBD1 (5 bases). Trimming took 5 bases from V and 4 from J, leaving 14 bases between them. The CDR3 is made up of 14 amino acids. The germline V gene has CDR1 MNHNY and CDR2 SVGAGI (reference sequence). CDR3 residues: CASSPSGGSTEAFF. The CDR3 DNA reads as TGTGCCAGCAGTCCCTCGGGGGGGAGCACTGAAGCTTTCTTT.

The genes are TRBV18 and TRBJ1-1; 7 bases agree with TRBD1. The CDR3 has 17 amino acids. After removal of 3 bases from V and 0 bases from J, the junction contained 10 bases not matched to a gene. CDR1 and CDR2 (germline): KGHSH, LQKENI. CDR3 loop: CASSPDVPGQLNTEAFF. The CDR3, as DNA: TGTGCCAGCTCACCCGACGTACCGGGACAGTTGAACACTGAAGCTTTCTTT.

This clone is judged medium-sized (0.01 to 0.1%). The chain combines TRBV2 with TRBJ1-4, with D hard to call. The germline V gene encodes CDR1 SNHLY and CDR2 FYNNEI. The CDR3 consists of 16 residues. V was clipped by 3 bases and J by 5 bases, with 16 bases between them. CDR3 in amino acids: CASSDPKRTQNEKLFF. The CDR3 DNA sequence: TGTGCCAGCAGTGATCCTAAACGGACCCAAAATGAAAAACTGTTTTTT.

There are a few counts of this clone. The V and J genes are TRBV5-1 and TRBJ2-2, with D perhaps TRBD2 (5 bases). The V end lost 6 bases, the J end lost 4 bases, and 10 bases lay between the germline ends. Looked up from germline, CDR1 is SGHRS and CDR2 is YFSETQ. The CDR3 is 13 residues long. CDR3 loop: CASTDAGTGELFF. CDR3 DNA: TGCGCCAGCACGGATGCGGGCACCGGGGAGCTGTTTTTT. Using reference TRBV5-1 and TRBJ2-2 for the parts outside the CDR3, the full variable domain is KAGVTQTPRYLIKTRGQQVTLSCSPISGHRSVSWYQQTPGQGLQFLFEYFSETQRNKGNFPGRFSGRQFSNSRSEMNVSTLELGDSALYLCASTDAGTGELFFGEGSRLTVL.

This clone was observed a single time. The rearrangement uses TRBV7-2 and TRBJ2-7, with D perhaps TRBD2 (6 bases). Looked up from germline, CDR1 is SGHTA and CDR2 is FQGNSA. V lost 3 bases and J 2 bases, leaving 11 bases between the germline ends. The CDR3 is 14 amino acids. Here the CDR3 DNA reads TGTGCCAGCAGCTTTAGCGGTTCTGCCTACGAGCAGTACTTC. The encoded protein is CASSFSGSAYEQYF.

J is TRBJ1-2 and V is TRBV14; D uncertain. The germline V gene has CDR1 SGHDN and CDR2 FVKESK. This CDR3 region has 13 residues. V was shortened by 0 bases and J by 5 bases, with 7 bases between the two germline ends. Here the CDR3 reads CASSQDLAYGYTF. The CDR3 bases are TGTGCCAGCAGCCAAGATTTGGCATATGGCTACACCTTC. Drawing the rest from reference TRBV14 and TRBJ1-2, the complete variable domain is EAGVTQFPSHSVIEKGQTVTLRCDPISGHDNLYWYRRVMGKEIKFLLHFVKESKQDESGMPNNRFLAERTGGTYSTLKVQPAELEDSGVYFCASSQDLAYGYTFGSGTRLTVV.

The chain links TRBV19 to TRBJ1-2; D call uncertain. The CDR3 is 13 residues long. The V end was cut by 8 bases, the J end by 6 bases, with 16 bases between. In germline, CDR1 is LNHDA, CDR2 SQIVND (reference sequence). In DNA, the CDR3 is TGTGCCAGTGCCGGGCGGGCGGTGGATGGCTACACCTTC. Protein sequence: CASAGRAVDGYTF.

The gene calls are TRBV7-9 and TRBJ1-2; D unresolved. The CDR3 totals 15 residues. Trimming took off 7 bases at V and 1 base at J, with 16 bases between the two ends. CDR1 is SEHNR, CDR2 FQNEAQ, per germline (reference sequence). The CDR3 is CASTLGSGRNYGYTF. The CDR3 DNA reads TGTGCCAGCACCCTTGGATCGGGCCGTAACTATGGCTACACCTTC.

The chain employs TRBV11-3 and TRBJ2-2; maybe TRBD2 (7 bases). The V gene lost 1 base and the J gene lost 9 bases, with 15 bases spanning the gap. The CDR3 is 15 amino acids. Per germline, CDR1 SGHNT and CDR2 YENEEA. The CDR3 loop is CASSLGGGASWELFF. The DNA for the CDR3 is TGTGCCAGCAGCTTAGGAGGGGGGGCCTCCTGGGAGCTGTTTTTT. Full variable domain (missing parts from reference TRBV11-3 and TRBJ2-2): EAGVVQSPRYKIIEKKQPVAFWCNPISGHNTLYWYLQNLGQGPELLIRYENEEAVDDSQLPKDRFSAERLKGVDSTLKIQPAELGDSAVYLCASSLGGGASWELFFGEGSRLTVL.

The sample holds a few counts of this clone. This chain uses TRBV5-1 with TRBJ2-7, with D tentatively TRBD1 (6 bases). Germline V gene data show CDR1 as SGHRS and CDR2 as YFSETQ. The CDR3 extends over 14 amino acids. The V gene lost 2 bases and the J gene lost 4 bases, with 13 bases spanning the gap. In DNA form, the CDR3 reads TGCGCCAGCAGCTTCGGCCAGGGGTTATACGAGCAGTACTTC. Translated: CASSFGQGLYEQYF.

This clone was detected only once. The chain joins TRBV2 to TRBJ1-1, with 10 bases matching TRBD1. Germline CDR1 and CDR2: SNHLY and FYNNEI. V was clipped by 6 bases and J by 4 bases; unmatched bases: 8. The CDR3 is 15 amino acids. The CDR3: CASRHPGQGSTEAFF. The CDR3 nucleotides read TGTGCCAGCAGACACCCGGGACAGGGGAGCACTGAAGCTTTCTTT.

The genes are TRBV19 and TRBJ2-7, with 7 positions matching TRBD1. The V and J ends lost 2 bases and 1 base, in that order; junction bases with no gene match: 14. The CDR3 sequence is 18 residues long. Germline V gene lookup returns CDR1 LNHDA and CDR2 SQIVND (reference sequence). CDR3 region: CASSILPRGPKTSYEQYF. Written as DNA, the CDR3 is TGTGCCAGTAGTATACTCCCGAGGGGGCCCAAAACGTCCTACGAGCAGTACTTC.

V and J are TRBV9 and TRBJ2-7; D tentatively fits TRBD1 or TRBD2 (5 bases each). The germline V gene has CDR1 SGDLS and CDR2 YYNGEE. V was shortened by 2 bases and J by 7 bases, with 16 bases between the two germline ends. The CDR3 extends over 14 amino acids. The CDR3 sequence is CASSVGDNLGEQYF. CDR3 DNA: TGTGCCAGCAGCGTGGGGGATAATCTGGGGGAGCAGTACTTC.

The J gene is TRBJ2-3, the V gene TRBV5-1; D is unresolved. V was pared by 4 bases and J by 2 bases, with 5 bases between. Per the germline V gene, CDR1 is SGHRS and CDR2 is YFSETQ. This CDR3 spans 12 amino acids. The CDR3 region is CASSEVTDTQYF. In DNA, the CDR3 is TGCGCCAGCAGCGAAGTCACAGATACGCAGTATTTT.

CDR3 sequence: CSARGVNEQFF. Here the CDR3 DNA reads TGCAGTGCTAGAGGCGTGAATGAGCAGTTCTTC. V and J are TRBV20-1 and TRBJ2-1; the D is unclear. Between the trimmed V and J ends, which lost 1 base and 7 bases, there was a span of 5 bases. The CDR3 sequence is 11 residues long. Germline V CDR1 and CDR2: DFQATT, SNEGSKA (reference sequence).

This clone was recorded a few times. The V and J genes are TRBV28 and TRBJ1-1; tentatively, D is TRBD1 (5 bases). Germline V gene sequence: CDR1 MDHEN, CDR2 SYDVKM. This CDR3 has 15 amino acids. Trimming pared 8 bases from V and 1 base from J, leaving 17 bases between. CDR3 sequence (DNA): TGTGCCAGCCGCAGGCCGGGACTTCCGAACACTGAAGCTTTCTTT. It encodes CASRRPGLPNTEAFF.